This TCR beta chain appears in the sequencing data of a study of regulatory T cells in long-lasting Graves disease. Researchers made TCR beta libraries by using iRepertoire HTBI primers and running Arm-PCR on CDR3 regions. TCRdb analysed the multiplex PCR reads with MiXCR anew, one entry per CDR3 protein. The table has approximately 300,000 distinct CDR3 sequences, over 15% seen once. Germline-derived CDR1 and CDR2 are SQVTM and ANQGSEA. Trimming cost V 7 bases and J 8 bases; bases outside gene matches: 11. The CDR3 contains 13 residues. This clonotype occurred a few times. This sample's time point: newly diagnosed GD, antithyroid drugs for less than 3 months. PBMCs were the source of the RNA used for TCR sequencing.

Source: peripheral blood mononuclear cells (PBMCs), taken at new diagnosis, from a patient treated with antithyroid drugs. The chain is built from TRBV29-1 and TRBJ2-4, with 7 bases identical to TRBD1. The clonotype was recovered from a female donor with Graves disease. The CDR3 spells CSALTGIGDIQYF. The CDR3 DNA follows: TGCAGCGCTTTGACAGGGATCGGGGACATTCAGTACTTC. The whole variable domain, filled in from reference TRBV29-1 and TRBJ2-4, reads SAVISQKPSRDICQRGTSLTIQCQVDSQVTMMFWYRQQPGQSLTLIATANQGSEATYESGFVIDKFPISRPNLTFSTLTVSNMSPEDSSIYLCSALTGIGDIQYFGAGTRLSVL.